Listed below are T cell receptor beta chains from one sample, sequenced in a study of radiation and T cells in renal cell carcinoma. The assay was immunoSEQ multiplex PCR, and TCRdb's table has in-frame clones only and misses some. Of about 130,000 clones listed, over 75% are singletons. The source material was blood, sampled from a patient whose treatment included radiotherapy and nephrectomy. The receptors come from a man aged 50 to 60 with renal cell carcinoma. Both conserved end residues are part of each CDR3.

j_call | v_call | cdr3_aa
TRBJ2-1 | TRBV4-2 | CASSQSGLEQFF
TRBJ1-2 | TRBV7-2 | CASSLDRGGAYGYTF
TRBJ2-7 | TRBV19 | CASASGGSLREQYF
TRBJ2-5 | TRBV27 | CASSLTQYQETQYF
TRBJ1-3 | TRBV19 | CASSDSYSGNTIYF
TRBJ1-2 | TRBV5-4 | CASSLFAGGSSNYGYTF
TRBJ2-1 | TRBV2 | CASSDLAGEYNEQFF
TRBJ2-3 | TRBV11-3 | CASSLGSAGGLFTDTQYF
TRBJ2-1 | TRBV9 | CASSGTSGGGFEQFF
TRBJ2-1 | TRBV7-8 | CASSFGTSGNEQFF
TRBJ2-7 | TRBV5-1 | CASSPPFQGQGEQYF
TRBJ1-6 | TRBV2 | CASSERTGGSSYNSPLHF
TRBJ1-4 | TRBV18 | CASSRTTGLLQLPAGNEKLFF
TRBJ2-5 | TRBV20-1 | CSASRQETQYF
TRBJ2-7 | TRBV5-1 | CASSLGALGGSYEQYF
TRBJ1-3 | TRBV2 | CASSANPAHSGNTIYF
TRBJ2-2 | TRBV10-3 | CAISGGLTGPFDTGELFF
TRBJ2-2 | TRBV5-1 | CASSPPGREDTGELFF
TRBJ2-5 | TRBV7-7 | CASSLGVGNRYQETQYF
TRBJ2-3 | TRBV18 | CASSPEGSTDTQYF
TRBJ1-2 | TRBV28 | CASSRDQGTNYGYTF
TRBJ2-7 | TRBV6-1 | CASSEGAGTGGYEQYF
TRBJ1-1 | TRBV7-2 | CASSSHQNTEAFF
TRBJ2-1 | TRBV23-1 | CASSQTSGRKGHYAQFF
TRBJ1-2 | TRBV7-2 | CASSLPGQGNYGYTF
TRBJ1-1 | TRBV4-2 | CASSQARRGDTEAFF